This TCR beta chain was profiled in a study of blood T cell repertoires in COVID-19. Overall study context: Samples taken during acute and convalescent COVID-19 were collected in the United States, Italy and Spain.

Per the original data handling: It was from reference gene primer amplification that nucleated cell counts were estimated. The protocol was immunoSEQ multiplex PCR, while the TCRdb copy is restricted to in-frame clones and leaves out a portion. That table is the source of V, J and clone size, and D and trimming were worked out from the DNA. In the table there are 250,000 or so clones, over 80% of which are singletons. Across under 25 US areas, participants ranged in age from about 18 to 90 years. Donors were grouped by their self-reported clinical history. The CDR3 runs 13 residues. Between the trimmed V and J ends, which lost 5 bases and 7 bases, there was a span of 15 bases. Germline CDR1 reads MNHEY; CDR2 reads SMNVEV (reference sequence).

The V gene is TRBV27, the J gene TRBJ2-7; D ambiguous. The sequence was collected from a woman in her 30s with acute COVID-19. The material sequenced was PBMCs or T cells enriched from blood (not recorded which). The chain's CDR3 is CASSADTFGEQYF. CDR3 nucleotides: TGTGCCAGCAGTGCCGACACGTTTGGGGAGCAGTACTTC.